Listed below are T cell receptor beta chains from one sample, sequenced in a study of blood T cell repertoires in COVID-19. Assay: immunoSEQ multiplex PCR; the TCRdb copy retains only in-frame clones and omits some. The table has some 260,000 clones, approximately 79% seen once; the top ten hold roughly 4%. Sequenced material: PBMCs or T cells enriched from blood (not recorded which). Every receptor here comes from a man aged 30 to 45 with acute COVID-19. The CDR3 runs from the conserved cysteine through the conserved F or W.

j_gene: TRBJ2-3; v_gene: TRBV7-6; CDR3aa: CASSRSGRAFGTDTQYF
j_gene: TRBJ2-5; v_gene: TRBV19; CDR3aa: CASSIAGGGEETQYF
j_gene: TRBJ1-4; v_gene: TRBV10-2; CDR3aa: CASSGGQGGQLFF
j_gene: TRBJ2-5; v_gene: TRBV25-1; CDR3aa: CASSPGGGDGTQYF
j_gene: TRBJ2-1; v_gene: TRBV5-1; CDR3aa: CASSLGTGVGEQFF
j_gene: TRBJ1-2; v_gene: TRBV27; CDR3aa: CASSFTGGADGYTF
j_gene: TRBJ2-5; v_gene: TRBV7-8; CDR3aa: CASSLVLKQETQYF
j_gene: TRBJ2-2; v_gene: TRBV9; CDR3aa: CASSLAGVNTGELFF
j_gene: TRBJ1-1; v_gene: TRBV4-1; CDR3aa: CASSLTTGRYTEAFF
j_gene: TRBJ1-4; v_gene: TRBV28; CDR3aa: CASSSTGGEREKLFF
j_gene: TRBJ2-5; v_gene: TRBV7-6; CDR3aa: CASSLTAGGETQYF
j_gene: TRBJ1-5; v_gene: TRBV19; CDR3aa: CASSIDLDQPQHF
j_gene: TRBJ2-2; v_gene: TRBV18; CDR3aa: CASSPDRTNTGELFF
j_gene: TRBJ1-5; v_gene: TRBV19; CDR3aa: CASTPSHSNQPQHF
j_gene: TRBJ1-5; v_gene: TRBV5-1; CDR3aa: CASKPTGDSNQPQHF
j_gene: TRBJ2-1; v_gene: TRBV20-1; CDR3aa: CSATGGPEQFF
j_gene: TRBJ2-5; v_gene: TRBV24-1; CDR3aa: CATSDPYSGLAGVETQYF
j_gene: TRBJ2-3; v_gene: TRBV11-3; CDR3aa: CASSLRSDTQYF
j_gene: TRBJ1-1; v_gene: TRBV11-3; CDR3aa: CASSLGQGGMNTEAFF
j_gene: TRBJ1-2; v_gene: TRBV24-1; CDR3aa: CATSDEGTPNYGYTF
j_gene: TRBJ2-2; v_gene: TRBV19; CDR3aa: CASSNRLAGGKQMNTGELFF
j_gene: TRBJ1-6; v_gene: TRBV13; CDR3aa: CASSLAQGFRSYNSPLHF
j_gene: TRBJ2-1; v_gene: TRBV7-8; CDR3aa: CASSLAAGVLGNEQFF
j_gene: TRBJ2-1; v_gene: TRBV5-1; CDR3aa: CASSYTGTGAWNEQFF
j_gene: TRBJ2-3; v_gene: TRBV5-4; CDR3aa: CASRRTGGATDTQYF
j_gene: TRBJ2-2; v_gene: TRBV19; CDR3aa: CASTPSRGRNGELFF
j_gene: TRBJ1-1; v_gene: TRBV10-3; CDR3aa: CAISGVNTEAFF
j_gene: TRBJ1-1; v_gene: TRBV25-1; CDR3aa: CASSEFEEAFF
j_gene: TRBJ1-1; v_gene: TRBV28; CDR3aa: CASSLGQDGSEAFF
j_gene: TRBJ2-3; v_gene: TRBV7-6; CDR3aa: CASSSQLDTQYF
j_gene: TRBJ1-5; v_gene: TRBV2; CDR3aa: CASSPGGSAQPQHF
j_gene: TRBJ2-3; v_gene: TRBV28; CDR3aa: CASSSPGRGGFGQYF
j_gene: TRBJ2-3; v_gene: TRBV14; CDR3aa: CASSQFGETDTQYF
j_gene: TRBJ1-6; v_gene: TRBV6-5; CDR3aa: CASIIPDSGSPLHF
j_gene: TRBJ1-4; v_gene: TRBV5-1; CDR3aa: CASSLVRQGGVEKLFF
j_gene: TRBJ2-5; v_gene: TRBV7-2; CDR3aa: CASRSAERTQYF
j_gene: TRBJ2-3; v_gene: TRBV6-4; CDR3aa: CASSLVPRADTQYF
j_gene: TRBJ2-5; v_gene: TRBV5-1; CDR3aa: CASSSGQQETQYF
j_gene: TRBJ1-5; v_gene: TRBV4-2; CDR3aa: CASSQEQGHSNQPQHF
j_gene: TRBJ1-5; v_gene: TRBV19; CDR3aa: CASSIGNSNQPQHF
j_gene: TRBJ1-1; v_gene: TRBV12-3/TRBV12-4; CDR3aa: CASTGGNTEAFF
j_gene: TRBJ1-2; v_gene: TRBV29-1; CDR3aa: CSVEDKGYGYTF
j_gene: TRBJ1-2; v_gene: TRBV27; CDR3aa: CASSLRGNYGYTF
j_gene: TRBJ1-4; v_gene: TRBV25-1; CDR3aa: CASSRTGGDEKLFF
j_gene: TRBJ2-3; v_gene: TRBV11-2; CDR3aa: CASSQGLAGASTDTQYF
j_gene: TRBJ1-5; v_gene: TRBV2; CDR3aa: CASSGTYRQGTKPQHF
j_gene: TRBJ2-2; v_gene: TRBV6-2/TRBV6-3; CDR3aa: CASSYGGTATGELFF
j_gene: TRBJ2-1; v_gene: TRBV5-4; CDR3aa: CASSLEKRGWGNEQFF
j_gene: TRBJ1-1; v_gene: TRBV9; CDR3aa: CASSVELMNTEAFF
j_gene: TRBJ2-5; v_gene: TRBV4-2; CDR3aa: CASSPWTSGSRKTQYF